The clone carrying this TCR beta chain was counted once. The antigen remains undetermined. Primers included in the PCR were 60 Vbeta and 13 Jbeta primers. Assay: immunoSEQ multiplex PCR; the TCRdb copy retains only in-frame clones and omits some. The table has under 150,000 clones, approximately 84% seen once. This entry comes from a study of cytomegalovirus exposure and HLA in healthy donors. Study-level findings and limits: Earlier findings revealed that most TCR beta V segments proved productive either about 87% or about 30% of the time.

The V end lost 4 bases, the J end lost 1 base, and 11 bases lay between the germline ends. Germline V CDR1 and CDR2: SGHRS, YFSETQ. This CDR3 contains 15 residues. The rearrangement uses TRBV5-1 and TRBJ2-2; perhaps TRBD2 as D (5 bases). Sequencing was done on a sample of PBMCs. This sequence was found in a boy between 2 and 15 years old in good health and CMV-seronegative. The CDR3 sequence is CASSAIRGNTGELFF. The CDR3 DNA follows: TGCGCCAGCAGCGCCATACGGGGGAACACCGGGGAGCTGTTTTTT.